This T cell receptor beta chain was recovered during a study of shared clonotypes between healthy human individuals. General study points: Sampling was confined to blood; repertoires within tissues likely differ.

Worth noting for this clone: Its antigen is unidentified.

Germline CDR1 reads LGHNA; CDR2 reads YNFKEQ. CDR3 length equals 15 residues. V was pared by 0 bases and J by 0 bases, with 6 bases between. Sequenced by immunoSEQ multiplex PCR; TCRdb stores in-frame clones only, minus some. Counted here are millions of clones, about 92% occurring once; the ten biggest clones make up more than 0.12%. This rearrangement joins TRBV4-2 to TRBJ1-5; D gene uncertain. This clonotype was sampled from a man between 18 and 35 years old in good health. Sequencing was performed on naive CD4+ T cells sorted from blood. The subset: CD45RA+ positively selected. For the CDR3, the DNA is TGTGCCAGCAGCCAAGATAGGGATAGCAATCAGCCCCAGCATTTT. It translates to CASSQDRDSNQPQHF.